The 27 T cell receptor beta chains below all came from one sample that was sequenced in a study of spatial heterogeneity in lung cancer. Sample time point: blood at routine non-recurrence follow-up after resection. In each case, whole RNA from tumor, nontumor lung or frozen PBMC was sequenced unsorted. TCRdb reprocessed the 5' RACE reads with MiXCR, giving one entry per CDR3 protein. This sample carries under 150,000 distinct CDR3 sequences, 12% of them seen once, and the ten largest clones take around 16%. Sequenced material: PBMCs, taken at follow-up. The receptors originated from a male donor with early-stage non-small cell lung cancer.

This chain connects TRBV5-1 to TRBJ1-1; D gene uncertain. CDR3 length: 12 amino acids. CDR1 is SGHRS and CDR2 is YFSETQ in the germline V gene. V was trimmed by 7 bases and J by 0 bases, leaving 7 bases between them. CDR3 bases: TGCGCCAGCGGGCAGATGAACACTGAAGCTTTCTTT. Translated, it gives CASGQMNTEAFF.

The V and J genes are TRBV7-2 and TRBJ2-1; 10 positions agree with TRBD2. This CDR3 region has 16 residues. The germline CDR1 and CDR2 sequences are SGHTA and FQGNSA. V was pared by 3 bases and J by 0 bases, with 2 bases of the junction left unmatched. CDR3 sequence (DNA): TGTGCCAGCAGCTTTAGCGGGGGGCGCTCCTACAATGAGCAGTTCTTC. Protein sequence: CASSFSGGRSYNEQFF.

The chain couples TRBV7-9 to TRBJ1-5; D is possibly TRBD1 (6 bases). The germline V gene encodes CDR1 SEHNR and CDR2 FQNEAQ (reference sequence). The V end was cut by 5 bases, the J end by 5 bases, with 13 bases between. This CDR3 has 14 residues. The CDR3 loop reads CASSKQGWDQPQHF. CDR3 bases: TGTGCCAGCAGCAAACAGGGTTGGGATCAGCCCCAGCATTTT.

This clonotype was found a few times. The rearrangement links TRBV11-2 to TRBJ2-2, with 7 bases aligning to TRBD1. The V gene end was trimmed by 3 bases and the J gene end by 5 bases; junction bases not matched to a gene: 9. Germline CDR1 SGHAT, CDR2 FQNNGV. This CDR3 is built from 16 residues. The CDR3 loop is CASSFTGAFSTGELFF. CDR3 coding DNA: TGTGCCAGCAGCTTCACAGGGGCCTTCTCGACCGGGGAGCTGTTTTTT. Full variable domain (missing parts from reference TRBV11-2 and TRBJ2-2): EAGVAQSPRYKIIEKRQSVAFWCNPISGHATLYWYQQILGQGPKLLIQFQNNGVVDDSQLPKDRFSAERLKGVDSTLKIQPAKLEDSAVYLCASSFTGAFSTGELFFGEGSRLTVL.

This clonotype has just a few counts. V is TRBV12-3 or TRBV12-4 and J is TRBJ2-4, with a tentative D call TRBD2 (5 bases). The CDR3 consists of 12 residues. Deletions cut 5 bases from V and 12 bases from J, with 14 bases between. This chain's CDR3 is CASSNFGVNQYF. CDR3 coding DNA: TGTGCCAGCAGTAACTTCGGGGTAAATCAGTACTTC.

Ten or more counts support this clonotype. The chain links TRBV28 to TRBJ2-6, with D perhaps TRBD2 (5 bases). Germline lookup yields CDR1 MDHEN and CDR2 SYDVKM. The V gene lost 8 bases and the J gene lost 4 bases, with 15 bases spanning the gap. The CDR3 spans 15 residues. In DNA, the CDR3 is TGTGCCAGCGCGAGGGTGGTAGTCGGGGCCAACGTCCTGACTTTC. This gives the protein CASARVVVGANVLTF.

The rearrangement uses TRBV20-1 and TRBJ2-1; 8 bases fit TRBD2. The V and J ends lost 6 bases and 3 bases, in that order; junction bases with no gene match: 7. Germline loops: CDR1 DFQATT, CDR2 SNEGSKA (reference sequence). This CDR3 region has 14 residues. CDR3 region: CSAPGTRVYNEQFF. As DNA, the CDR3 is TGCAGTGCGCCCGGGACTAGGGTCTACAATGAGCAGTTCTTC.

This clonotype was recorded many times. This rearrangement joins TRBV4-3 to TRBJ1-5; no clear D. The CDR3 has 13 residues. V was pared by 6 bases and J by 4 bases, with 10 bases between. CDR1 and CDR2 (germline): LGHNA, YSLEER. The CDR3 spells CASSTALNQPQHF. CDR3 coding DNA: TGCGCCAGCAGTACGGCACTGAATCAGCCCCAGCATTTT.

This clonotype has only a few counts. This sequence joins TRBV7-2 and TRBJ1-2, with 7 bases that match TRBD1. Germline CDR1 is SGHTA and CDR2 is FQGNSA. The V segment lost 5 bases and the J segment 8 bases; nucleotides outside the gene matches: 14. This CDR3 spans 15 amino acids. CDR3: CASSPLWGQLEGYTF. DNA of the CDR3: TGTGCCAGCAGCCCCCTCTGGGGACAGCTGGAAGGCTACACCTTC. Combining the CDR3 with reference TRBV7-2 and TRBJ1-2 gives the whole variable domain GAGVSQSPSNKVTEKGKDVELRCDPISGHTALYWYRQSLGQGLEFLIYFQGNSAPDKSGLPSDRFSAERTGGSVSTLTIQRTQQEDSAVYLCASSPLWGQLEGYTFGSGTRLTVV.

At least ten counts were recorded for this clonotype. The chain recombines TRBV9 with TRBJ2-5, with a possible D match to TRBD2 (6 bases). From germline, CDR1 is SGDLS and CDR2 YYNGEE. The CDR3 is made up of 16 amino acids. Trimming took off 3 bases at V and 1 base at J, with 16 bases between the two ends. CDR3 loop: CASSEDGTGRQETQYF. In nucleotides, the CDR3 is TGTGCCAGCAGCGAGGACGGGACTGGACGCCAAGAGACCCAGTACTTC.

This clonotype occurred a few times. V gene TRBV2 combines with J gene TRBJ1-5; D is undetermined. V lost 6 bases to trimming and J lost 5 bases, with 11 bases between them. Germline assignment: CDR1 SNHLY and CDR2 FYNNEI. The CDR3 runs 13 residues. As DNA, the CDR3 is TGTGCCAGCAGCCTTCGGATGGATCAGCCCCAGCATTTT. Residues: CASSLRMDQPQHF.

This clonotype was recorded a few times. The rearrangement joins TRBV20-1 to TRBJ2-7, with D maybe TRBD1 (6 bases). The V gene's germline CDR1 is DFQATT and CDR2 SNEGSKA (reference sequence). V was pared by 1 base and J by 3 bases, with 7 bases between. The CDR3 covers 12 residues. CDR3: CSARGTDYEQYF. The CDR3 region has the DNA TGCAGTGCTAGAGGGACAGACTACGAGCAGTACTTC.

J is TRBJ2-1 and V is TRBV6-5, with no clear D. From germline, CDR1 is MNHEY and CDR2 SVGAGI. V was cut by 7 bases and J by 4 bases, with 11 bases left in between. The CDR3 length is 13 residues. CDR3 sequence reads: CASTGPLYNEQFF. The CDR3 coding sequence is TGTGCCAGCACCGGACCCTTATACAATGAGCAGTTCTTC.

The chain combines TRBV5-1 with TRBJ2-7; TRBD1 aligns across 10 bases. J gave up 5 bases and V 0 bases, and 5 bases lay outside the gene matches. The germline V gene encodes CDR1 SGHRS and CDR2 YFSETQ. The CDR3 has 15 amino acids. The CDR3 is CASSLGQGAFNEQYF. The CDR3 DNA reads as TGCGCCAGCAGCTTGGGACAGGGGGCCTTCAACGAGCAGTACTTC.

The chain uses TRBV7-2 and TRBJ2-7; unclear D gene. V gave up 5 bases and J gave up 0 bases, with 14 bases separating them. This CDR3 is built from 15 residues. Germline V lookup: CDR1 SGHTA, CDR2 FQGNSA. CDR3 amino acids: CASSQSYRNSYEQYF. Written as DNA, the CDR3 is TGTGCCAGCAGCCAATCATATCGGAACTCCTACGAGCAGTACTTC.

Many counts were recorded for this clonotype. The chain combines TRBV29-1 with TRBJ1-3; 9 positions match TRBD1. The J segment lost 4 bases and the V segment lost 6 bases, leaving 10 bases of the junction unmatched. CDR3 length: 15 residues. CDR1 is SQVTM, CDR2 ANQGSEA, per germline. The CDR3 sequence is CSVPGDREYGNTIYF. As DNA, the CDR3 is TGCAGCGTGCCCGGGGACAGGGAATACGGAAACACCATATATTTT.

The V call is TRBV6-5, the J call TRBJ1-5; D possibly corresponds to TRBD1 (5 bases). Per the germline V gene, CDR1 is MNHEY and CDR2 is SVGAGI. Trimming removed 5 bases from V and 7 bases from J, with 12 bases in between. There are 13 residues in the CDR3. CDR3 coding DNA: TGTGCCAGCAGTCTCCTACGGGGCCAGCCCCAGCATTTT. Amino acids: CASSLLRGQPQHF.

The CDR3 sequence: CASTLNSGVQETQYF. In DNA, the CDR3 is TGTGCCAGCACTCTGAATAGCGGGGTACAAGAGACCCAGTACTTC. The chain uses TRBV6-2 or TRBV6-3 and TRBJ2-5; 8 positions match TRBD2. The germline V gene encodes CDR1 MNHEY and CDR2 SVGEGT. With V trimmed by 7 bases and J by 2 bases, 9 bases remained unmatched. The CDR3 sequence is 15 residues long.

The chain links TRBV7-2 to TRBJ2-3, with TRBD2 as a possible D gene (5 bases). The germline gives CDR1 SGHTA, CDR2 FQGNSA. The V end was cut by 1 base, the J end by 9 bases, with 11 bases between. The CDR3 is 13 residues long. CDR3 in amino acids: CASSLGVRGTQYF. CDR3 sequence (DNA): TGTGCCAGCAGCTTAGGGGTCCGGGGAACGCAGTATTTT.

This clonotype was picked up a small number of times. This chain connects TRBV5-1 to TRBJ2-3; tentatively, D is TRBD2 (6 bases). The CDR3 has 15 residues. CDR1 is SGHRS, CDR2 YFSETQ, per germline. Deletions cut 0 bases from V and 11 bases from J, with 19 bases between. CDR3 sequence (DNA): TGCGCCAGCAGCTTGGGAGAGCGAGCGGGTACGAGGCAGTATTTT. This sequence encodes CASSLGERAGTRQYF. Filled out from reference TRBV5-1 and TRBJ2-3, the complete variable domain reads KAGVTQTPRYLIKTRGQQVTLSCSPISGHRSVSWYQQTPGQGLQFLFEYFSETQRNKGNFPGRFSGRQFSNSRSEMNVSTLELGDSALYLCASSLGERAGTRQYFGPGTRLTVL.

The chain has TRBV5-1 and TRBJ2-5, with D possibly matching TRBD1 (6 bases). The V end lost 4 bases, the J end lost 2 bases, and 15 bases lay between the germline ends. The CDR3 extends over 15 amino acids. CDR1 is SGHRS, CDR2 YFSETQ, per germline. The CDR3 DNA is TGCGCCAGCAGCCCCCAGGGGTCGCGGCAAGAGACCCAGTACTTC. It specifies CASSPQGSRQETQYF.

The rearrangement links TRBV3-1 to TRBJ2-5, with a weak D call TRBD2 (6 bases). CDR1 is LGHDT, CDR2 YNNKEL, per germline (reference sequence). Trimming took off 0 bases at V and 5 bases at J, with 16 bases between the two ends. The CDR3 is 16 amino acids. In DNA form, the CDR3 reads TGTGCCAGCAGCCAAGATTCCCCGGGAGCTCGGGAGACCCAGTACTTC. It encodes CASSQDSPGARETQYF.

This clonotype turned up a few times. The chain joins TRBV24-1 to TRBJ1-2; a possible D gene is TRBD1 (5 bases). CDR1 and CDR2 from the germline V gene are KGHDR and SFDVKD. Trimming left V 6 bases short and J 5 bases short, with 12 bases between. The CDR3 is 13 amino acids. As DNA, the CDR3 is TGTGCCACCAGTACGGGCAGGGAGTATGGCTACACCTTC. Encoded protein: CATSTGREYGYTF.

The sample holds a few counts of this clonotype. The J gene is TRBJ2-1, the V gene TRBV7-8; D unresolved. V lost 3 bases and J lost 1, with 10 bases in between. The CDR3 is 15 amino acids. Per the germline V gene, CDR1 is SGHVS and CDR2 is FQNEAQ. This CDR3 is CASSFSWASYNEQFF. The CDR3 nucleotides read TGTGCCAGCAGCTTTAGTTGGGCGTCCTACAATGAGCAGTTCTTC.

This clonotype has at least ten counts. The chain has TRBV4-2 and TRBJ1-1, with a tentative D call TRBD1 (6 bases). Trimming shortened V by 1 base and J by 6 bases, and 18 bases separated the two germline ends. The germline gives CDR1 LGHNA, CDR2 YNFKEQ. The CDR3 is 16 amino acids. The DNA for the CDR3 is TGTGCCAGCAGCCAAGGCCGGGGGGGCAGGGCCGCTGAAGCTTTCTTT. Its protein is CASSQGRGGRAAEAFF.

Many counts were recorded for this clonotype. This chain uses TRBV20-1 with TRBJ1-3, with D possibly matching TRBD1 (5 bases). CDR3 length equals 13 residues. Trimming shortened V by 5 bases and J by 4 bases, and 12 bases separated the two germline ends. Germline CDR1 reads DFQATT; CDR2 reads SNEGSKA (reference sequence). The CDR3 DNA sequence: TGCAGTGCTCATGACAGTTTCGGAAACACCATATATTTT. It encodes CSAHDSFGNTIYF.

This clonotype was seen at least ten times. J is TRBJ2-3 and V is TRBV7-9, with D uncertain. Germline assignment: CDR1 SEHNR and CDR2 FQNEAQ (reference sequence). The CDR3 runs 15 residues. The V end lost 1 base, the J end lost 0 bases, and 8 bases lay between the germline ends. The chain's CDR3 is CASSLVLSSTDTQYF. The CDR3, as DNA: TGTGCCAGCAGCTTAGTTCTGTCTAGCACAGATACGCAGTATTTT.